The 18 T cell receptor beta chains below were found in one sample sequenced in a study of CD8 T cells in Susac syndrome (dated by TCRdb to between 2018 and 2021). Libraries were built with the immunoSEQ multiplex PCR assay. RNA was extracted with the RNeasy kit and 0.5 to 1 ug was reverse transcribed using random hexamers. The public reads were reanalyzed by TCRdb: fastp trimming at Q25, MiXCR alignment, in-frame beta chains only. Rows merge per CDR3 protein into single entries with the most common DNA and genes. Across this sample there are hundreds of thousands of distinct CDR3 sequences, with about 95% seen only once. The ten largest clones take up 0.085% to 0.095% of the sample. The material sequenced was CD4+ T cells from PBMCs. These receptors came from a human donor with multiple sclerosis.

In this sample, this clonotype turned up once. The chain employs TRBV2 and TRBJ2-5, with D tentatively TRBD2 (6 bases). This CDR3 spans 10 amino acids. From germline, CDR1 is SNHLY and CDR2 FYNNEI. V lost 8 bases and J 7 bases, leaving 8 bases between the germline ends. The CDR3 sequence: CASLGGTQYF. The CDR3 DNA reads as TGTGCCAGCCTCGGGGGGACCCAGTACTTC. Based on the CDR3 plus reference TRBV2 and TRBJ2-5, the full variable domain is EPEVTQTPSHQVTQMGQEVILRCVPISNHLYFYWYRQILGQKVEFLVSFYNNEISEKSEIFDDQFSVERPDGSNFTLKIRSTKLEDSAMYFCASLGGTQYFGPGTRLLVL.

The rearrangement joins TRBV3-1 to TRBJ1-5, with 7 nucleotides matching TRBD1. From germline, CDR1 is LGHDT and CDR2 YNNKEL (reference sequence). This CDR3 is 15 amino acids long. The V segment lost 0 bases and the J segment 7 bases; nucleotides outside the gene matches: 6. CDR3 in DNA: TGTGCCAGCAGCCAAGACCACAGGGGACACCAGCCCCAGCATTTT. It translates to CASSQDHRGHQPQHF. Complete variable domain (other parts from reference TRBV3-1 and TRBJ1-5): DTAVSQTPKYLVTQMGNDKSIKCEQNLGHDTMYWYKQDSKKFLKIMFSYNNKELIINETVPNRFSPKSPDKAHLNLHINSLELGDSAVYFCASSQDHRGHQPQHFGDGTRLSIL.

This clonotype was counted once. The chain is built from TRBV20-1 and TRBJ2-1; the match to TRBD2 covers 9 bases. CDR1 and CDR2 (germline): DFQATT, SNEGSKA (reference sequence). The ends lost 3 bases at V and 12 bases at J; junction bases unmatched: 3. The CDR3 contains 11 residues. The CDR3 DNA reads as TGCAGTGCTAGTAGCGGGAGTCGGCAGTTCTTC. Translated: CSASSGSRQFF.

This chain uses TRBV18 with TRBJ2-1; 8 bases match TRBD2. The germline CDR1 and CDR2 sequences are KGHSH and LQKENI. The CDR3 covers 15 residues. The J segment lost 4 bases and the V segment lost 6 bases, leaving 8 bases of the junction unmatched. The CDR3 region is CASSTAGAQYNEQFF. The CDR3 DNA reads as TGTGCCAGCTCCACAGCGGGGGCACAATACAATGAGCAGTTCTTC.

In its sample, this clonotype was seen once. V gene TRBV3-1 combines with J gene TRBJ1-1; D is unclear. This CDR3 has 13 residues. Germline-derived CDR1 and CDR2 are LGHDT and YNNKEL (reference sequence). V was trimmed by 4 bases and J by 2 bases, leaving 8 bases between them. The CDR3 DNA reads TGTGCCAGCAGCCCCAGGAGTAACACTGAAGCTTTCTTT. Amino acids: CASSPRSNTEAFF.

The V gene is TRBV29-1, the J gene TRBJ1-1, with unresolved D. Germline V gene lookup returns CDR1 SQVTM and CDR2 ANQGSEA. The germline V and J ends were trimmed by 6 bases and 4 bases, with 9 bases remaining between them. This CDR3 region has 11 residues. The CDR3 DNA reads as TGCAGCGTCGTAGATGGCACTGAAGCTTTCTTT. Translation gives CSVVDGTEAFF.

The chain joins TRBV2 to TRBJ1-5; 8 bases fit TRBD1. Unmatched junction bases numbered 4, after V lost 8 bases and J lost 4 bases. Germline V gene data show CDR1 as SNHLY and CDR2 as FYNNEI. This CDR3 comprises 13 residues. This chain's CDR3 is CASVRTGNQPQHF. As DNA, the CDR3 is TGTGCCAGCGTGAGGACAGGGAATCAGCCCCAGCATTTT.

The V call is TRBV15, the J call TRBJ1-2; D might be TRBD1 (6 bases). The V end was cut by 4 bases, the J end by 5 bases, with 17 bases between. This CDR3 spans 15 amino acids. Looked up from germline, CDR1 is LNHNV and CDR2 is YYDKDF (reference sequence). The CDR3 is CATSKNRAETYGYTF. The CDR3 nucleotides are TGTGCCACCAGCAAGAACAGGGCCGAGACGTATGGCTACACCTTC.

This chain uses TRBV9 with TRBJ1-2; D call uncertain. V dropped 0 bases and J dropped 1 base, with 7 bases sitting between them. The CDR3 covers 14 residues. Germline CDR1 SGDLS, CDR2 YYNGEE. The CDR3: CASSVVPDNYGYTF. CDR3 in DNA: TGTGCCAGCAGCGTAGTCCCGGATAACTATGGCTACACCTTC. Using reference TRBV9 and TRBJ1-2 for the parts outside the CDR3, the full variable domain is DSGVTQTPKHLITATGQRVTLRCSPRSGDLSVYWYQQSLDQGLQFLIQYYNGEERAKGNILERFSAQQFPDLHSELNLSSLELGDSALYFCASSVVPDNYGYTFGSGTRLTVV.

This chain connects TRBV5-1 to TRBJ2-7, with TRBD2 matching 9 bases. This CDR3 is built from 13 residues. Germline V CDR1 and CDR2: SGHRS, YFSETQ. Unmatched junction bases numbered 3, after V lost 4 bases and J lost 4 bases. The CDR3 spells CASSIAGAYEQYF. CDR3 nucleotide sequence: TGCGCCAGCAGCATAGCGGGAGCGTACGAGCAGTACTTC.

The chain recombines TRBV5-1 with TRBJ2-1; 10 nucleotides agree with TRBD1. The ends lost 0 bases at V and 2 bases at J; junction bases unmatched: 2. Per the germline V gene, CDR1 is SGHRS and CDR2 is YFSETQ. The CDR3 sequence is 16 residues long. The CDR3 nucleotides are TGCGCCAGCAGCTTGGGACAGGGGGCCCCCTACAATGAGCAGTTCTTC. The encoded protein is CASSLGQGAPYNEQFF.

The rearrangement uses TRBV20-1 and TRBJ2-1; no clear D gene. Germline V gene lookup returns CDR1 DFQATT and CDR2 SNEGSKA (reference sequence). This CDR3 spans 10 amino acids. V gave up 3 bases and J gave up 11 bases, with 8 bases separating them. CDR3 in amino acids: CSARETQQFF. The CDR3, as DNA: TGCAGTGCTAGGGAGACGCAGCAGTTCTTC.

The chain couples TRBV11-2 to TRBJ2-5; 9 bases align to TRBD1. The CDR3 is 14 residues long. The germline V gene has CDR1 SGHAT and CDR2 FQNNGV. V trimming: 5 bases; J trimming: 9 bases; junction bases outside the gene matches: 10. The CDR3 loop is CASSVNRGQDAQYF. DNA for the CDR3: TGTGCCAGCAGCGTAAACAGGGGGCAGGACGCCCAGTACTTC.

The chain is built from TRBV9 and TRBJ1-5; possible D gene TRBD1, 6 bases. The germline V gene encodes CDR1 SGDLS and CDR2 YYNGEE. V was clipped by 2 bases and J by 7 bases, with 10 bases between them. The CDR3 sequence is 13 residues long. The CDR3 DNA sequence: TGTGCCAGCAGCGTGAGGGGGGAACAGCCCCAGCATTTT. Amino acid sequence: CASSVRGEQPQHF.

This clonotype was detected only once. This rearrangement joins TRBV4-1 to TRBJ2-5; 7 bases align to TRBD1. The CDR3 has 17 residues. CDR1 MGHRA and CDR2 YSYEKL come from the germline V gene. The junction had 8 bases not matched to a gene; V was cut back by 0 bases and J by 1 base. In DNA form, the CDR3 reads TGCGCCAGCAGCCAAGACCAGGCAGGGGGACCCCAAGAGACCCAGTACTTC. This codes for CASSQDQAGGPQETQYF.

This rearrangement joins TRBV4-2 to TRBJ2-7, with 7 bases lining up with TRBD1. The CDR3 sequence is 15 residues long. Trimming removed 3 bases from V and 6 bases from J; junction bases left unmatched: 11. Germline CDR1 LGHNA, CDR2 YNFKEQ. CDR3 in DNA: TGTGCCAGCAGCCAGTATAGGGACAGCACGAGCGAGCAGTACTTC. Translated: CASSQYRDSTSEQYF.

The CDR3: CASSPRHLADYSYNEQFF. The DNA of the CDR3 is TGTGCCAGCAGTCCCCGCCACTTAGCAGACTACTCCTACAATGAGCAGTTCTTC. The chain links TRBV27 to TRBJ2-1, with a tentative D call TRBD2 (5 bases). CDR1 and CDR2 (germline): MNHEY, SMNVEV (reference sequence). V lost 5 bases and J lost 0, with 20 bases in between. The CDR3 consists of 18 residues.

The CDR3 DNA sequence: TGTGCCAAACTAGCGGATGAGGCAGATACGCAGTATTTT. It specifies CAKLADEADTQYF. The J gene is TRBJ2-3, the V gene TRBV21-1; TRBD2, as called in the table, went unchecked against the DNA. TRBV21-1 represents a pseudogene. The CDR3 spans 13 residues.